These 30 T cell receptor beta chains originate from one sample sequenced in a study of cytomegalovirus exposure and HLA in healthy donors. The PCR contained 60 Vbeta and 13 Jbeta primers. The data were produced by immunoSEQ multiplex PCR, yet TCRdb's version contains in-frame clones alone and is incomplete. The sample has 200,000 or so clones; 80% are singletons. Sequencing input: PBMCs. These receptors all come from a man in his forties in good health and CMV-seropositive.

The CDR3 here is CSAEVYNEQFF. The CDR3 DNA reads TGCAGCGCCGAGGTTTACAATGAGCAGTTCTTC. The chain is built from TRBV29-1 and TRBJ2-1; no definite D call. CDR1 and CDR2 from the germline V gene are SQVTM and ANQGSEA. The V end was cut by 7 bases, the J end by 4 bases, with 8 bases between. CDR3 size: 11 residues.

The chain employs TRBV7-9 and TRBJ1-5; 8 nucleotides align to TRBD1. The J segment lost 16 bases and the V segment lost 1 base, leaving 12 bases of the junction unmatched. The CDR3 has 14 residues. Germline V gives CDR1 SEHNR, CDR2 FQNEAQ (reference sequence). The DNA for the CDR3 is TGTGCCAGCAGCTTAGACGGACAGGGAGGGGCCAAACATTTT. Its translation is CASSLDGQGGAKHF.

The CDR3 spells CASSLTGGGNQPQHF. The CDR3, as DNA: TGTGCCAGCAGTTTGACAGGGGGAGGTAATCAGCCCCAGCATTTT. V usage is TRBV28 and J usage is TRBJ1-5, with 9 bases fitting TRBD1. Germline V gene sequence: CDR1 MDHEN, CDR2 SYDVKM. V shed 3 bases, J shed 4 bases, and the junction held 4 bases outside the gene matches. This CDR3 comprises 15 residues.

The rearrangement links TRBV5-4 to TRBJ2-6; TRBD1 agrees at 7 bases. V trimming: 3 bases; J trimming: 0 bases; junction bases outside the gene matches: 6. The CDR3 is made up of 17 amino acids. Germline V gene lookup returns CDR1 SGHNT and CDR2 YYREEE (reference sequence). The CDR3 DNA reads TGTGCCAGCAGCTCGGGACAGCTCAACTCTGGGGCCAACGTCCTGACTTTC. The encoded protein is CASSSGQLNSGANVLTF. The complete variable domain, with remaining parts taken from reference TRBV5-4 and TRBJ2-6, reads ETGVTQSPTHLIKTRGQQVTLRCSSQSGHNTVSWYQQALGQGPQFIFQYYREEENGRGNFPPRFSGLQFPNYSSELNVNALELDDSALYLCASSSGQLNSGANVLTFGAGSRLTVL.

The rearrangement links TRBV7-8 to TRBJ2-3; the match to TRBD2 covers 8 bases. Germline CDR1 is SGHVS and CDR2 is FQNEAQ. The CDR3 is 15 amino acids. Trimming removed 3 bases from V and 7 bases from J; junction bases left unmatched: 9. The CDR3 nucleotides read TGTGCCAGCAGCTTCAGCGGGGGTCCTCGTTATACGCAGTATTTT. Protein product: CASSFSGGPRYTQYF.

This chain connects TRBV5-4 to TRBJ2-7, with D possibly TRBD2 on 6 matching bases. Per germline, CDR1 SGHNT and CDR2 YYREEE (reference sequence). The ends were cut back, 0 bases at V and 7 bases at J, with 11 bases in the middle. The CDR3 runs to 13 residues. The CDR3 protein is CASSLAGGEEQYF. As DNA, the CDR3 is TGTGCCAGCAGCTTGGCCGGGGGAGAGGAGCAGTACTTC.

The chain employs TRBV7-8 and TRBJ1-2; D gene unclear. Germline CDR1 SGHVS, CDR2 FQNEAQ. V lost 0 bases and J lost 8, with 25 bases in between. The CDR3 sequence is 18 residues long. The CDR3 DNA reads TGTGCCAGCAGCTTAGCAGGAGCTGGTGCCTTCCGCGAGGGAGGCTACACCTTC. Translation gives CASSLAGAGAFREGGYTF.

The V and J genes are TRBV29-1 and TRBJ1-1; 8 positions agree with TRBD1. V was clipped by 4 bases and J by 2 bases; unmatched bases: 0. The length of the CDR3 is 12 residues. Germline V gene data show CDR1 as SQVTM and CDR2 as ANQGSEA. The CDR3 bases are TGCAGCGTTGCAGGGGGCAACACTGAAGCTTTCTTT. Residues: CSVAGGNTEAFF. The whole variable domain, filled in from reference TRBV29-1 and TRBJ1-1, reads SAVISQKPSRDICQRGTSLTIQCQVDSQVTMMFWYRQQPGQSLTLIATANQGSEATYESGFVIDKFPISRPNLTFSTLTVSNMSPEDSSIYLCSVAGGNTEAFFGQGTRLTVV.

V gene TRBV21-1 combines with J gene TRBJ2-7; the table's D gene call, TRBD1, was not cross checked with the DNA. TRBV21-1 is tagged as a pseudogene. The CDR3 runs to 14 residues. The CDR3: CASSRRTGFYEQYF. The CDR3 DNA reads as TGTGCCAGCAGCCGCCGGACAGGGTTCTACGAGCAGTACTTC.

This clone was detected once. The rearrangement joins TRBV18 to TRBJ2-5; a weak D match, TRBD1 (6 bases). The J call may not be correct, given that the DNA end is closer to TRBJ2-7. CDR3 length equals 15 residues. In germline, CDR1 is KGHSH, CDR2 LQKENI. The CDR3 sequence: CASSPQAGVAYEQYF. CDR3 DNA: TGTGCCAGCTCACCACAGGCAGGGGTTGCCTACGAGCAGTACTTC.

This clone showed up just a few times. This chain uses TRBV14 with TRBJ2-7; TRBD2 matches at 9 bases. From germline, CDR1 is SGHDN and CDR2 FVKESK. Unmatched junction bases numbered 7, after V lost 0 bases and J lost 7 bases. The CDR3 has 15 residues. The CDR3 DNA is TGTGCCAGCAGCCAAGAGGGCCTAGCGGGGTATGAGCAGTACTTC. The encoded protein is CASSQEGLAGYEQYF. Full variable domain (rest looked up from reference TRBV14 and TRBJ2-7): EAGVTQFPSHSVIEKGQTVTLRCDPISGHDNLYWYRRVMGKEIKFLLHFVKESKQDESGMPNNRFLAERTGGTYSTLKVQPAELEDSGVYFCASSQEGLAGYEQYFGPGTRLTVT.

This chain connects TRBV4-1 to TRBJ2-5, with a weak D call TRBD2 (7 bases). Trimming stripped 3 bases from V and 5 bases from J, with 13 bases between. The CDR3 spans 14 residues. CDR1 MGHRA and CDR2 YSYEKL come from the germline V gene. As DNA, the CDR3 is TGCGCCAGCAGCCAGTGGGGGGGCATTGAGACCCAGTACTTC. Amino acids: CASSQWGGIETQYF.

This clone occurred once. CDR3 coding DNA: TGTGCCAGCAGCTTACTAACGGGACTCAAAAGCTCCTACGAGCAGTACTTC. It yields the protein CASSLLTGLKSSYEQYF. The rearrangement uses TRBV7-9 and TRBJ2-5, with D tentatively TRBD2 (6 bases). Judging by the DNA end, TRBJ2-7 fits better; the J call may be wrong. CDR1 and CDR2 from the germline V gene are SEHNR and FQNEAQ (reference sequence). The CDR3 is 17 residues long.

The V call is TRBV10-2, the J call TRBJ2-7, with 7 bases that match TRBD1. Germline V gives CDR1 WSHSY, CDR2 SAAADI. This CDR3 is built from 12 residues. With V trimmed by 10 bases and J by 3 bases, 6 bases remained unmatched. The CDR3 protein is CATRDSIYEQYF. CDR3 DNA: TGCGCCACCCGGGACAGTATCTACGAGCAGTACTTC.

Comments on this clone: An end of the junction does not agree with germline; a read error may underlie this. The chain has TRBV7-9 and TRBJ2-2; TRBD2 matches at 9 bases. This CDR3 is 17 amino acids long. Germline V gene sequence: CDR1 SEHNR, CDR2 FQNEAQ (reference sequence). CDR3 bases: TGTTCCAGCAGCCCCCCCGGGACTAGCCTTGTCACCGGGGAGCTGTTTTTT. Translating gives CSSSPPGTSLVTGELFF.

The chain has TRBV4-2 and TRBJ2-3; 7 bases map to TRBD2. After removal of 4 bases from V and 2 bases from J, the junction contained 12 bases not matched to a gene. Germline assignment: CDR1 LGHNA and CDR2 YNFKEQ. The CDR3 contains 17 residues. CDR3 region: CASSLRTGTKITDTQYF. CDR3 nucleotides: TGTGCCAGCAGCCTTCGGACCGGGACTAAGATCACAGATACGCAGTATTTT.

In its sample, this clone was seen a few times. The rearrangement joins TRBV29-1 to TRBJ2-1; 9 positions match TRBD1. There are 13 residues in the CDR3. The J segment lost 3 bases and the V segment lost 4 bases, leaving 1 base of the junction unmatched. CDR1 SQVTM and CDR2 ANQGSEA come from the germline V gene. For the CDR3, the DNA is TGCAGCGTTGGACAGGGGGACTACAATGAGCAGTTCTTC. As protein: CSVGQGDYNEQFF.

The chain uses TRBV27 and TRBJ2-7, with 8 bases aligning to TRBD2. CDR1 and CDR2 (germline): MNHEY, SMNVEV (reference sequence). This CDR3 has 14 amino acids. V lost 4 bases and J lost 2; bases outside the gene matches: 4. The CDR3 here is CASSYAGGPYEQYF. In DNA form, the CDR3 reads TGTGCCAGCAGTTACGCGGGGGGCCCCTACGAGCAGTACTTC.

This clone came up once. The chain joins TRBV5-4 to TRBJ2-2; 8 positions match TRBD1. Germline lookup yields CDR1 SGHNT and CDR2 YYREEE (reference sequence). The CDR3 runs 15 residues. Trimming at V came to 2 bases and at J to 4 bases, leaving 4 bases not matched to a gene. The CDR3 DNA follows: TGTGCCAGCAGCTTTGGACAGGGCCGCACCGGGGAGCTGTTTTTT. Its protein product is CASSFGQGRTGELFF.

The rearrangement uses TRBV6-6 and TRBJ2-5; 10 nucleotides agree with TRBD1. The V segment lost 2 bases and the J segment 5 bases; nucleotides outside the gene matches: 8. The CDR3 covers 16 residues. The V gene's germline CDR1 is MNHNY and CDR2 SVGAGI (reference sequence). The CDR3 DNA reads as TGTGCCAGCAGTTACGCGGGACAGGGGCGGCGGGAGACCCAGTACTTC. Translation: CASSYAGQGRRETQYF.

The V call is TRBV9, the J call TRBJ2-7; a possible D gene is TRBD1 (6 bases). Trimming left V 3 bases short and J 1 base short, with 11 bases between. The germline V gene has CDR1 SGDLS and CDR2 YYNGEE. This CDR3 comprises 14 residues. Here the CDR3 reads CASSATGLSYEQYF. CDR3 bases: TGTGCCAGCAGCGCGACAGGTCTATCCTACGAGCAGTACTTC.

As regards this clone: The conserved phenylalanine or tryptophan is not found at the CDR3 terminus, so this likely reflects a read error. V and J are TRBV5-1 and TRBJ2-7, with D possibly TRBD1 on 5 matching bases. The CDR3 has 18 amino acids. From germline, CDR1 is SGHRS and CDR2 YFSETQ. Trimming shortened V by 0 bases and J by 0 bases, and 19 bases separated the two germline ends. The CDR3, as DNA: TGCGCCAGCAGCTTGGGGTCCGGCTGGGGCTTAAGCTCCTACGAGCAGTACTCC. As protein: CASSLGSGWGLSSYEQYS.

This chain connects TRBV27 to TRBJ1-1; D is ambiguous. Between the trimmed V and J ends, which lost 3 bases and 5 bases, there was a span of 19 bases. The germline CDR1 and CDR2 sequences are MNHEY and SMNVEV (reference sequence). The CDR3 totals 16 residues. CDR3 sequence reads: CASSLDERMWRTEAFF. The CDR3 DNA reads TGTGCCAGCAGTTTGGATGAGAGGATGTGGAGAACTGAAGCTTTCTTT.

The chain combines TRBV10-2 with TRBJ2-7, with D possibly TRBD2 on 5 matching bases. Trimming took off 3 bases at V and 0 bases at J, with 21 bases between the two ends. The CDR3 is made up of 18 amino acids. CDR1 WSHSY and CDR2 SAAADI come from the germline V gene. As DNA, the CDR3 is TGCGCCAGCAGTGACGCCAGGAGATTAGCGATTAGCTCCTACGAGCAGTACTTC. Translation gives CASSDARRLAISSYEQYF.

The rearrangement links TRBV4-3 to TRBJ2-3; 9 bases map to TRBD2. The V and J ends lost 4 bases and 5 bases, in that order; junction bases with no gene match: 10. The CDR3 covers 16 residues. Germline V lookup: CDR1 LGHNA, CDR2 YSLEER. The CDR3 is CASSPRSGGYVDTQYF. The CDR3 bases are TGCGCCAGCAGCCCTAGGAGCGGGGGGTACGTAGATACGCAGTATTTT.

The rearrangement joins TRBV2 to TRBJ1-5, with D possibly being TRBD1 (6 bases). Germline V gene lookup returns CDR1 SNHLY and CDR2 FYNNEI. The CDR3 length is 15 residues. V lost 7 bases to trimming and J lost 1 base, with 14 bases between them. CDR3: CASNRDMVSNQPQHF. Written as DNA, the CDR3 is TGTGCCAGCAATAGGGACATGGTAAGCAATCAGCCCCAGCATTTT.

With regard to this clone: Other DNA sequences in the sample encode the same CDR3. V usage is TRBV15 and J usage is TRBJ2-7, with 11 bases identical to TRBD1. The CDR3 contains 15 residues. V dropped 5 bases and J dropped 7; count of bases not matched to a gene: 10. Germline CDR1 LNHNV, CDR2 YYDKDF (reference sequence). CDR3 protein: CATSEGTGGTREQYF. In nucleotides, the CDR3 is TGTGCCACCAGCGAAGGGACAGGGGGTACGAGGGAGCAGTACTTC. Combining the CDR3 with reference TRBV15 and TRBJ2-7 gives the whole variable domain DAMVIQNPRYQVTQFGKPVTLSCSQTLNHNVMYWYQQKSSQAPKLLFHYYDKDFNNEADTPDNFQSRRPNTSFCFLDIRSPGLGDTAMYLCATSEGTGGTREQYFGPGTRLTVT.

The genes are TRBV5-1 and TRBJ1-5; maybe TRBD1 (5 bases). The V gene's germline CDR1 is SGHRS and CDR2 YFSETQ. The CDR3 has 15 residues. Trimming stripped 0 bases from V and 2 bases from J, with 9 bases between. The CDR3 bases are TGCGCCAGCAGCTTGGAAGGGGTCGGCAATCAGCCCCAGCATTTT. Its protein is CASSLEGVGNQPQHF.

The gene calls are TRBV19 and TRBJ2-2; 7 nucleotides agree with TRBD1. From germline, CDR1 is LNHDA and CDR2 SQIVND (reference sequence). J was trimmed by 3 bases and V by 5 bases; bases with no gene match: 9. The CDR3 covers 16 residues. This chain's CDR3 is CASSPYRGADTGELFF. The CDR3, as DNA: TGTGCCAGTAGTCCTTACAGGGGCGCGGACACCGGGGAGCTGTTTTTT.

The gene calls are TRBV6-5 and TRBJ2-7; weak D call: TRBD2 (5 bases). This CDR3 comprises 15 residues. Trimming pared 0 bases from V and 2 bases from J, leaving 11 bases between. Germline CDR1 reads MNHEY; CDR2 reads SVGAGI. CDR3 nucleotides: TGTGCCAGCAGTTACTCGAGGGCTGAACCCTACGAGCAGTACTTC. Encoded protein: CASSYSRAEPYEQYF.